A selection of T cell receptor beta chains follows, all from one sample in a study of blood T cells in healthy people across ages. Via MiXCR, TCRdb re-called the 5' RACE reads, giving one row per CDR3 protein. The data show under 1,000,000 distinct CDR3 sequences, with less than 60% seen just once and 15% to 20% held by the top ten. Material: blood. The source is an elderly man in good health. Both conserved end residues are part of each CDR3. A D gene is named only where the DNA matches it firmly. Size is stated for part of the rows, as once, few or many counts, or as a class when the clone is expanded.

.,TRBV5-1,.,TRBJ2-5,TGCGCCAGCAGCTCAGCAGCGGGCCTCAATGAGCAGTACTTC,CASSSAAGLNEQYF
TRBD1,TRBV11-2,.,TRBJ2-1,TGTGCCAGCAGCGTCGAAATCCGGGGACAGCTGTTCTTC,CASSVEIRGQLFF
TRBD1,TRBV12-3/TRBV12-4,once,TRBJ1-5,TGTGCCAGCGGCGGACAGGTCTCTCAGCCCCAGCATTTT,CASGGQVSQPQHF
.,TRBV9,.,TRBJ2-3,TGTGCCAGCAGCGTAAAAACGGACGGCACAGATACGCAGTATTTT,CASSVKTDGTDTQYF
.,TRBV7-7,.,TRBJ2-1,TGTGCCAGCAGCGCTGACACGAGCTCCTACAATGAGCAGTTCTTC,CASSADTSSYNEQFF
TRBD1,TRBV20-1,few,TRBJ1-5,TGCAGTGCTAGGGACAGGGGGCTTCAAAATCAGCCCCAGCATTTT,CSARDRGLQNQPQHF
.,TRBV7-6,once,TRBJ2-3,TGTGCCAGCACCCTACTAGCCTCCGATGGAACAGATACGCAGTATTTT,CASTLLASDGTDTQYF
.,TRBV4-3,.,TRBJ2-1,TGCGCCAGCAGCCAGTACCGGGACCTAGCATCCTACGAGCAGTTCTTC,CASSQYRDLASYEQFF
.,TRBV19,.,TRBJ2-1,TGTGCCAGTAGTATATCTTCTCGCTACAATGAGCAGTTCTTC,CASSISSRYNEQFF
.,TRBV6-7,few,TRBJ1-4,TGTGCCAGCAGACACTCATACAGGGACGCGGAAAAATTGGCTAATGAAAAACTGTTTTTT,CASRHSYRDAEKLANEKLFF
.,TRBV20-1,.,TRBJ2-3,TGCAGTGCTCGTAGGCCCTCAGGGGATACGCAGTATTTT,CSARRPSGDTQYF
.,TRBV6-1,few,TRBJ1-1,TGTGCCAGCAGTGCAGCAGGGGCGAAGAACACTGAAGCTTTCTTT,CASSAAGAKNTEAFF
.,TRBV15,.,TRBJ2-1,TGTGCCACCAGCAGAGATCCACCCACGAGGGGCAATGAGCAGTTCTTC,CATSRDPPTRGNEQFF
TRBD1,TRBV20-1,.,TRBJ1-4,TGCAGTGCCCAACGTACAGGGGTTAACGAAAAACTGTTTTTT,CSAQRTGVNEKLFF
.,TRBV28,.,TRBJ1-1,TGTGCCAGCGGTGGCAGGGCAGCGACTGAAGCTTTCTTT,CASGGRAATEAFF
.,TRBV12-3/TRBV12-4,.,TRBJ2-4,TGTGCCAGCAGTTTAGACGGACAGGAGGGATTACTAGCCAAAAACATTCAGTACTTC,CASSLDGQEGLLAKNIQYF
.,TRBV4-3,.,TRBJ2-1,TGCGCCAGCAGCCAAGATGAGGCCCGATCGAAGCAGTTCTTC,CASSQDEARSKQFF
.,TRBV12-3/TRBV12-4,.,TRBJ2-7,TGTGCCAGCAGTATGAAACCCGGGACCCAGGAGATGGACGACGAGCAGTACTTC,CASSMKPGTQEMDDEQYF
.,TRBV20-1,.,TRBJ1-5,TGCAGTGCTAGAAGGAGGGCAGGGCAAAATCAGCCCCAGCATTTT,CSARRRAGQNQPQHF
TRBD1,TRBV10-3,many,TRBJ2-5,TGTGCCATCAGTGATGACAGGGGCGGAGAGACCCAGTACTTC,CAISDDRGGETQYF
TRBD2,TRBV7-6,.,TRBJ2-3,TGTGCCAGCAGCTTCCCACTAGAGTTTCCTAGCGGGAGAGGAGCAGATACGCAGTATTTT,CASSFPLEFPSGRGADTQYF
.,TRBV15,many,TRBJ2-7,TGTGCCACCAGTACAGGATACGAGCAGTACTTC,CATSTGYEQYF
.,TRBV20-1,.,TRBJ2-4,TGCAGTGCTAGAGAGCAAGGGGTAGCCAAAAACATTCAGTACTTC,CSAREQGVAKNIQYF
TRBD2,TRBV6-4,.,TRBJ2-2,TGTGCCAGCAGTGAACTAGCGGGAGTGTCCGGGGAGCTGTTTTTT,CASSELAGVSGELFF
.,TRBV7-3,.,TRBJ2-1,TGTGCCAGCAGCATGTACGAGAGTAATGAGCAGTTCTTC,CASSMYESNEQFF